The entry below gives a single TCR beta chain sequence along with its context. Antigen specificity is unknown. Vbeta (60) and Jbeta (13) primers were used in the PCR. Libraries were prepared by immunoSEQ multiplex PCR; TCRdb keeps only in-frame clonotypes and omits some of them. The data hold some 110,000 clones, with 65% to 85% observed a single time. This record belongs to a study of cytomegalovirus exposure and HLA in healthy donors. Broader study findings: It emerged from a later analysis that several of the most significant clusters appeared to be linked to common viral pathogens. CMV serostatus was the sole immune exposure data available.

The CDR3 loop spans 13 amino acids. Germline-derived CDR1 and CDR2 are WSHSY and SAAADI. V lost 10 bases and J 4 bases, leaving 14 bases between the germline ends. Sequencing was done on a sample of PBMCs. The receptor was isolated from a man over 45 in good health and CMV-seropositive. The J gene is TRBJ2-1, the V gene TRBV10-2, with D perhaps TRBD2 (5 bases). The CDR3, as DNA: TGCGCCACCTCCAGCGGATTTTACAATGAGCAGTTCTTC. Translating gives CATSSGFYNEQFF.